A selection of T cell receptor beta chains follows, all from one sample in a study of Tregs in tolerant kidney transplant recipients. Sequencing was performed with immunoSEQ multiplex PCR; in TCRdb, only in-frame clones are kept and a portion is missing. Found here are approximately 50,000 clones, about nine tenths of them singletons; the top ten hold roughly 15%. The sample here was CD8+ T cells from blood (PBMCs), taken 24 months after the transplant. These receptor sequences come from a human patient who received a combined kidney and bone marrow transplant. Some T cells here may be from the graft donor. Both conserved end residues are part of each CDR3. The D gene is left open where the match is weak. Size values are once, few and many counts, or a class for expanded clones, and some rows have none.

j_gene,v_gene,d_gene,abundance,CDR3aa,CDR3nt
TRBJ2-1,TRBV21-1,-,-,CARTATRKNNEQFF,TGCGCCAGAACCGCGACTAGAAAAAACAATGAGCAGTTCTTC
TRBJ2-7,TRBV4-1,TRBD2,-,CASSQVPSGTHYEQYF,TGCGCCAGCAGCCAAGTTCCTAGCGGGACTCACTACGAGCAGTACTTC
TRBJ2-7,TRBV13,-,-,CASSLLGVHEQYF,TGTGCCAGCAGCTTATTAGGGGTCCACGAGCAGTACTTC
TRBJ2-5,TRBV11-2,TRBD1,-,CASSWPRVTGVYQETQYF,TGTGCCAGCAGCTGGCCGCGGGTTACAGGGGTGTACCAAGAGACCCAGTACTTC
TRBJ2-7,TRBV13,TRBD1,-,CASSPGPRGNEQYF,TGTGCCAGCAGCCCCGGGCCCAGGGGGAACGAGCAGTACTTC
TRBJ2-1,TRBV6-5,-,-,CASSRTVLDEQFF,TGTGCCAGCAGCCGAACAGTGTTGGATGAGCAGTTCTTC
TRBJ2-1,TRBV27,TRBD2,-,CASSLGASGIYEQFF,TGTGCCAGCAGTTTAGGGGCTAGCGGGATCTATGAGCAGTTCTTC
TRBJ2-4,TRBV5-6,TRBD2,-,CASSPRGGGAYIQYF,TGTGCCAGCAGCCCTCGGGGCGGGGGGGCGTACATTCAGTACTTC
TRBJ2-2,TRBV11-2,-,-,CAVTLATNTGELFF,TGTGCCGTAACCCTAGCGACTAACACCGGGGAGCTGTTTTTT
TRBJ2-7,TRBV4-2,TRBD1,-,CASSQGRHGGQGYEQYF,TGTGCCAGCAGCCAAGGGAGGCATGGTGGACAGGGCTACGAGCAGTACTTC
TRBJ2-3,TRBV27,TRBD2,-,CASSLVAGGHMGTDTQYF,TGTGCCAGCAGTTTGGTAGCGGGAGGGCATATGGGAACAGATACGCAGTATTTT
TRBJ1-1,TRBV30,-,-,CAWSAPTVNTEAFF,TGTGCCTGGAGTGCCCCAACAGTGAACACTGAAGCTTTCTTT
TRBJ2-1,TRBV6-6,TRBD1,once,CASSYRTGGNEQFF,TGTGCCAGCAGTTACCGGACAGGGGGCAATGAGCAGTTCTTC
TRBJ1-5,TRBV4-1,-,-,CASSQTPTANQPQHF,TGCGCCAGCAGCCAAACCCCGACAGCTAATCAGCCCCAGCATTTT
TRBJ2-5,TRBV1,-,-,CTSSQDPSGGPQETQYF,TGCACCAGCAGCCAAGATCCGTCAGGGGGCCCCCAAGAGACCCAGTACTTC
TRBJ2-2,TRBV9,TRBD2,-,CASSVESAGGGGELFF,TGTGCCAGCAGCGTAGAAAGCGCGGGAGGCGGCGGGGAGCTGTTTTTT
TRBJ2-1,TRBV10-3,TRBD1,-,CAITAGTGVNEQFF,TGTGCCATCACTGCCGGGACAGGGGTCAATGAGCAGTTCTTC
TRBJ2-1,TRBV11-3,TRBD2,-,CASSLIRAGGAHKEQFF,TGTGCCAGCAGCTTAATAAGAGCGGGAGGGGCCCACAAAGAGCAGTTCTTC
TRBJ2-7,TRBV7-2,-,-,CASSFMDSPYEQYF,TGTGCCAGCAGCTTTATGGACAGCCCCTACGAGCAGTACTTC
TRBJ2-7,TRBV5-4,TRBD2,-,CASSQTIELAGSVNEQYF,TGTGCCAGCAGCCAAACGATCGAATTAGCGGGATCTGTAAACGAGCAGTACTTC
TRBJ2-1,TRBV4-3,-,-,CASSQDSSRAPSYNEQFF,TGCGCCAGCAGCCAAGATTCCTCAAGAGCCCCCTCCTACAATGAGCAGTTCTTC
TRBJ1-1,TRBV7-2,-,-,CASSTGGRNTEAFF,TGTGCCAGCAGCACCGGGGGGAGGAACACTGAAGCTTTCTTT
TRBJ2-3,TRBV7-2,-,-,CASSLVRVGDTQYF,TGTGCCAGCAGCTTAGTCAGGGTGGGAGATACGCAGTATTTT
TRBJ2-5,TRBV11-1,TRBD2,-,CASSPWTSGRDKSQYF,TGTGCCAGCAGCCCATGGACTAGCGGGAGGGACAAGTCCCAGTACTTC
TRBJ2-7,TRBV27,-,-,CASSWSGPSYEQYF,TGTGCCAGCAGTTGGAGCGGACCGTCCTACGAGCAGTACTTC
TRBJ1-2,TRBV5-1,TRBD1,-,CASSKGTGDGYTF,TGCGCCAGCAGCAAGGGGACAGGGGATGGCTACACCTTC
TRBJ2-3,TRBV5-4,TRBD2,-,CASSPPGGGPFDTQYF,TGTGCCAGCAGCCCTCCAGGCGGGGGGCCGTTTGATACGCAGTATTTT
TRBJ2-7,TRBV9,-,-,CASSVGQDVDEQYF,TGTGCCAGCAGCGTAGGACAAGACGTCGACGAGCAGTACTTC
TRBJ2-7,TRBV4-1,-,-,CASSQDAGAVEQYF,TGCGCCAGCAGCCAAGATGCTGGAGCTGTCGAGCAGTACTTC
TRBJ2-7,TRBV7-7,-,-,CASSLADSSTYEQYF,TGTGCCAGCAGCTTGGCGGACAGTTCGACCTACGAGCAGTACTTC
TRBJ2-1,TRBV6-5,-,-,CASSSLYKYNEQFF,TGTGCCAGCAGTTCCCTTTACAAATACAATGAGCAGTTCTTC
TRBJ2-1,TRBV5-6,TRBD1,few,CASSLGATGLYNEQFF,TGTGCCAGCAGCTTGGGCGCGACAGGGTTATACAATGAGCAGTTCTTC
TRBJ2-6,TRBV5-6,-,-,CASSLGAISPSGANVLTF,TGTGCCAGCAGCTTGGGGGCCATTTCCCCCTCTGGGGCCAACGTCCTGACTTTC
TRBJ2-7,TRBV7-2,-,-,CASSLAGAPPSSEQYF,TGTGCCAGCAGCTTAGCTGGGGCCCCCCCCTCCTCCGAGCAGTACTTC
TRBJ1-1,TRBV5-6,-,-,CASSFGTGTEAFF,TGTGCCAGCAGCTTCGGCACAGGAACTGAAGCTTTCTTT
TRBJ2-2,TRBV5-1,TRBD1,-,CASIEQGIGELFF,TGCGCCAGCATAGAACAGGGGATCGGGGAGCTGTTTTTT
TRBJ2-7,TRBV7-9,TRBD2,-,CASSSPEGLAGPEQYF,TGTGCCAGCAGCTCCCCGGAGGGACTAGCGGGACCCGAGCAGTACTTC
TRBJ2-1,TRBV11-2,-,-,CASSVLGGGPSYNEQFF,TGTGCCAGCAGCGTCCTGGGCGGAGGACCCTCCTACAATGAGCAGTTCTTC
TRBJ1-2,TRBV15,-,once,CATSRVSGPLYGYTF,TGTGCCACCAGCAGAGTTTCAGGGCCCCTCTATGGCTACACCTTC
TRBJ2-7,TRBV4-2,TRBD1,-,CASSQEGQVFYEQYF,TGTGCCAGCAGCCAAGAAGGACAGGTCTTCTACGAGCAGTACTTC
TRBJ2-1,TRBV29-1,-,-,CSVEESSYNEQFF,TGCAGCGTTGAAGAGAGCTCCTACAATGAGCAGTTCTTC
TRBJ2-7,TRBV2,TRBD1,-,CASSETGAYEQYF,TGTGCCAGCAGTGAAACAGGGGCCTACGAGCAGTACTTC
TRBJ2-1,TRBV4-3,-,-,CASSRGDNEQFF,TGCGCCAGCAGCCGCGGGGACAATGAGCAGTTCTTC
TRBJ2-1,TRBV19,TRBD1,-,CASSLDRGQYNEQFF,TGTGCCAGTAGTTTGGACAGGGGGCAGTACAATGAGCAGTTCTTC
TRBJ1-1,TRBV27,-,-,CASSITGYTEAFF,TGTGCCAGCAGTATAACAGGGTACACTGAAGCTTTCTTT
TRBJ1-1,TRBV6-6,-,-,CASSYIPNTEAFF,TGTGCCAGCAGTTATATCCCGAACACTGAAGCTTTCTTT
TRBJ2-7,TRBV7-9,TRBD1,once,CASSLSVRTGDYEQYF,TGTGCCAGCAGCTTATCCGTCCGGACAGGAGACTACGAGCAGTACTTC
TRBJ1-2,TRBV9,-,once,CASRDSRDYGYTF,TGTGCCAGCAGGGACAGCCGGGACTATGGCTACACCTTC
TRBJ1-3,TRBV7-9,-,-,CASSSTAGGSGNTIYF,TGTGCCAGCAGCTCGACAGCCGGGGGGTCTGGAAACACCATATATTTT